This T cell receptor (beta chain) was profiled in a study of CD8 T cells in ankylosing spondylitis. TCRdb used MiXCR to reprocess the 5' RACE reads, holding one entry per CDR3 protein. The data show some 150,000 distinct CDR3 sequences, with about an eighth seen just once and around 4.3% held by the top ten. Points from the study as a whole: According to the report, clones linked to the disease were significantly enriched in matched synovial fluid samples taken from ankylosing spondylitis patients.

Trimming removed 2 bases from V and 0 bases from J; junction bases left unmatched: 8. This CDR3 is built from 16 residues. Germline CDR1 and CDR2: SGHRS and YFSETQ. In its sample, this clonotype was seen many times. Antigen: not known. The J gene is TRBJ2-7, the V gene TRBV5-1; 7 bases match TRBD2. This sequence was found in a female donor with ankylosing spondylitis or in good health (not recorded which). Material: blood, either unsorted or a sorted T cell fraction (not recorded which). CDR3 region: CASSFFTSDASYEQYF. The CDR3 bases are TGCGCCAGCAGCTTTTTCACTAGCGATGCCTCCTACGAGCAGTACTTC.